This T cell receptor (beta chain) was sequenced during a study of cytomegalovirus exposure and HLA in healthy donors. The CDR3 totals 16 residues. Trimming cost V 0 bases and J 4 bases; bases outside gene matches: 6. Germline CDR1 SGHTA, CDR2 FQGNSA. Regarding the study as a whole: Sequences of the TCR beta chain were said to predict the HLA-A and HLA-B alleles of most subjects accurately.

60 Vbeta and 13 Jbeta primers were used in PCR. Repertoires were generated with immunoSEQ multiplex PCR, while TCRdb's copy carries only in-frame clones and drops some. This table lists under 150,000 clones. Comments on this clone: Antigen unknown.

The sequenced sample was PBMCs. This chain joins TRBV7-2 and TRBJ1-5; 7 bases align to TRBD1. This receptor was taken from a middle-aged man in good health and CMV-seronegative. The CDR3 DNA follows: TGTGCCAGCAGCTTAGCGGGACAGATTAAAAATCAGCCCCAGCATTTT. Protein product: CASSLAGQIKNQPQHF.